A single T cell receptor beta chain is shown here with its context. Its antigen remains unknown. The CDR3 goes on 3 residues after the read ends, and that part is filled in from the germline J gene. In the same sample, other DNA sequences code for this CDR3. Germline assignment: CDR1 KGHSH and CDR2 LQKENI. The CDR3 has 15 residues. Unmatched junction bases numbered 6, after V lost 3 bases and J lost 8 bases. The data are from a study of Tregs in tolerant kidney transplant recipients. The overall study: Mixed chimerism was transient after nonmyeloablative marrow transplants from related graft donors.

Overall study findings and caveats: Validation in larger populations is needed because few patients were studied. Donor-specific Treg expansion exceeded global Treg expansion in tolerant patients, suggesting antigen drive.

Sequencing used immunoSEQ multiplex PCR; TCRdb keeps in-frame clones, though not all of them. The sample's table shows about 30,000 clones. The TCR originated in a human donor who received a combined kidney and bone marrow transplant. The chain uses TRBV18 and TRBJ2-4, with 11 bases matching TRBD2. The source material was CD8+ T cells from blood, sampled before the transplant. The covered CDR3 bases are TGTGCCAGCTCACCGACTAGCGGGAATCAGGACATT. Protein product: CASSPTSGNQDI. The entire CDR3 sequence reads CASSPTSGNQDIQYF.